Shown below are 9 T cell receptor beta chains from a single sample sequenced in a study of cytomegalovirus exposure and HLA in healthy donors. Both 60 Vbeta primers and 13 Jbeta primers went into the PCR. Assay: immunoSEQ multiplex PCR; the TCRdb copy retains only in-frame clones and omits some. The sample consists of fewer than 85,000 clones, around 78% of them appearing once. Input material: PBMCs. The source of these receptors is a man aged 40-55 years in good health and CMV-seronegative.

This clone was observed a single time. CDR3 coding DNA: TGTGCCAGCAGAATAACCGGGACAGACTACGAGCAGTACTTC. Protein sequence: CASRITGTDYEQYF. The rearrangement uses TRBV28 and TRBJ2-7; 7 nucleotides agree with TRBD1. Trimming took 6 bases from V and 3 from J; bases not matched to a gene: 8. This CDR3 has 14 amino acids. Germline CDR1 reads MDHEN; CDR2 reads SYDVKM.

This clone was counted a few times. The rearrangement joins TRBV7-9 to TRBJ1-5; 8 bases line up with TRBD1. Germline trimming cut 5 bases from V and 2 bases from J; bases unmatched to any gene: 5. Germline V gives CDR1 SEHNR, CDR2 FQNEAQ (reference sequence). This CDR3 spans 15 amino acids. CDR3 sequence reads: CASSIGQGGNQPQHF. The CDR3 DNA sequence: TGTGCCAGCAGCATCGGACAGGGCGGCAATCAGCCCCAGCATTTT.

The V gene is TRBV30, the J gene TRBJ1-1; D is possibly TRBD1 (6 bases). CDR1 and CDR2 (germline): GTSNPN, SVGIG (reference sequence). V lost 2 bases to trimming and J lost 0 bases, with 10 bases between them. CDR3 length: 14 amino acids. The CDR3 sequence is CAWSWTVMNTEAFF. In nucleotides, the CDR3 is TGTGCCTGGAGTTGGACAGTCATGAACACTGAAGCTTTCTTT.

The V and J genes are TRBV7-2 and TRBJ2-5; 7 bases match TRBD2. The V gene's germline CDR1 is SGHTA and CDR2 FQGNSA. With V trimmed by 2 bases and J by 3 bases, 12 bases remained unmatched. The CDR3 loop spans 17 amino acids. The CDR3 sequence is CASSLSYGGAGEETQYF. The CDR3 DNA follows: TGTGCCAGCAGCTTAAGTTATGGAGGGGCGGGGGAAGAGACCCAGTACTTC.

The chain has TRBV7-6 and TRBJ1-1, with D perhaps TRBD1 (5 bases). Germline V gene lookup returns CDR1 SGHVS and CDR2 FNYEAQ. V was trimmed by 2 bases and J by 1 base, leaving 17 bases between them. The CDR3 spans 17 residues. Written as DNA, the CDR3 is TGTGCCAGCAGCTTAAAATTTTTCGGCAGGGAGAACACTGAAGCTTTCTTT. This encodes CASSLKFFGRENTEAFF.

In its sample, this clone ranks as medium-sized (0.01 to 0.1%). The V call is TRBV5-1, the J call TRBJ1-1, with D uncertain. Germline lookup yields CDR1 SGHRS and CDR2 YFSETQ. CDR3 length equals 12 residues. Between the trimmed V and J ends, which lost 0 bases and 11 bases, there was a span of 11 bases. CDR3 nucleotide sequence: TGCGCCAGCAGCTTGGTCGGGGAGCGGGCTTTCTTT. Encoded protein: CASSLVGERAFF.

On this clone itself: The identical CDR3 is also encoded by other nucleotide sequences in the sample. CDR3 in DNA: TGCGCCAGCAGCTTGGGAGGATACGAGCAGTACTTC. Translated, it gives CASSLGGYEQYF. The genes are TRBV5-1 and TRBJ2-7; D is ambiguous. The CDR3 is 12 amino acids. Deletions cut 0 bases from V and 4 bases from J, with 5 bases between. From germline, CDR1 is SGHRS and CDR2 YFSETQ. Together with reference TRBV5-1 and TRBJ2-7, the CDR3 gives the full variable domain: KAGVTQTPRYLIKTRGQQVTLSCSPISGHRSVSWYQQTPGQGLQFLFEYFSETQRNKGNFPGRFSGRQFSNSRSEMNVSTLELGDSALYLCASSLGGYEQYFGPGTRLTVT.

Notes on this clone: This sample also contains other DNA sequences that code for the same CDR3. The rearrangement joins TRBV28 to TRBJ1-5; TRBD1 agrees at 8 bases. Germline V lookup: CDR1 MDHEN, CDR2 SYDVKM. This CDR3 has 18 residues. J was trimmed by 7 bases and V by 4 bases; bases with no gene match: 18. This chain's CDR3 is CASSSPPGQARSRQPQHF. The DNA of the CDR3 is TGTGCCAGCAGTTCACCTCCGGGACAGGCTCGGTCGCGCCAGCCCCAGCATTTT.

CDR3 bases: TGTGCCAGCAGTAGGACAGGGCCAGATACGCAGTATTTT. Protein sequence: CASSRTGPDTQYF. The chain couples TRBV6-1 to TRBJ2-3, with TRBD1 matching over 8 bases. The trim removed 5 bases at V and 4 bases at J, leaving 2 bases unmatched. Looked up from germline, CDR1 is MNHNS and CDR2 is SASEGT. This CDR3 region has 13 residues.